This TCR beta chain was recovered during a study of shared clonotypes between healthy human individuals. About the study: CD4 naive cells filled three plates per donor, CD4 memory three, CD8 naive two and CD8 memory one. Regarding the study as a whole: As a rule, naive subsets had a larger estimated richness than memory subsets. Exclusively blood specimens were collected; tissue repertoires likely differ.

Details on this clone: Its cognate antigen is unknown.

Data came from immunoSEQ multiplex PCR; TCRdb stores just in-frame clones and leaves some out. There are approximately 2.4 million clones in the sample; about 94% occur only once, and roughly 0.13% lies in the top ten. Recent vaccinations or acute infections were absent in the healthy HIV-negative adult donors. The V end lost 7 bases, the J end lost 8 bases, and 23 bases lay between the germline ends. Per germline, CDR1 SGHVS and CDR2 FQNEAQ. The CDR3 is 15 amino acids. This clonotype originated in a man aged 18-30 years in good health. Sequenced sample: naive CD4+ T cells sorted from blood. Subset in this sample: CD45RA+ positively selected. This chain connects TRBV7-8 to TRBJ1-2, with TRBD1 as a possible D gene (6 bases). CDR3 sequence (DNA): TGTGCCAGCACCCTCAACGGTCAGGGGATCGGAGGCTACACCTTC. Its protein is CASTLNGQGIGGYTF.